The 12 T cell receptor beta chains listed next were all sequenced from one sample in a study of OX40 agonist ivuxolimab in advanced cancers. Assay used: immunoSEQ multiplex PCR; TCRdb lists only in-frame clones, some missing. The sample carries approximately 50,000 clones, 85% to 95% recorded once. The source material was CD4+ or CD8+ T cells sorted from blood, sampled in a trial of the OX40 agonist ivuxolimab. These receptors all stem from an adult with an advanced solid tumor such as melanoma, head and neck, liver or kidney cancer.

The chain links TRBV4-3 to TRBJ2-1; no reliable D call. The CDR3 sequence is 16 residues long. Germline CDR1 is LGHNA and CDR2 is YSLEER. Trimming took off 4 bases at V and 0 bases at J, with 13 bases between the two ends. The CDR3 nucleotides read TGCGCCAGCAGCCTTAGTAGCAGGAGCTCCTACAATGAGCAGTTCTTC. This encodes CASSLSSRSSYNEQFF.

CDR3: CASSRTSGSTGELFF. In DNA, the CDR3 is TGTGCCAGCAGTCGGACTAGCGGGAGCACCGGGGAGCTGTTTTTT. The V gene is TRBV6-4, the J gene TRBJ2-2; 13 nucleotides agree with TRBD2. The germline CDR1 and CDR2 sequences are MRHNA and SNTAGT. The CDR3 consists of 15 residues. After removal of 5 bases from V and 4 bases from J, the junction contained 1 base not matched to a gene.

The chain has TRBV27 and TRBJ2-3; TRBD2 aligns across 8 bases. The V segment lost 0 bases and the J segment 5 bases; nucleotides outside the gene matches: 7. The CDR3 extends over 16 amino acids. Germline V gene sequence: CDR1 MNHEY, CDR2 SMNVEV (reference sequence). The CDR3 nucleotides read TGTGCCAGCAGTTTATCCATCGGGAGGGCCCGAGATACGCAGTATTTT. Protein: CASSLSIGRARDTQYF.

The genes are TRBV2 and TRBJ2-7, with D perhaps matching TRBD1 (6 bases). Germline V lookup: CDR1 SNHLY, CDR2 FYNNEI. V shed 0 bases and J shed 4 bases, with 13 bases lying between them. The CDR3 extends over 15 amino acids. The chain's CDR3 is CASSEARGLEYEQYF. CDR3 nucleotides: TGTGCCAGCAGTGAAGCTAGGGGGTTAGAATACGAGCAGTACTTC.

The chain recombines TRBV29-1 with TRBJ1-2, with unresolved D. Deletions cut 1 base from V and 5 bases from J, with 14 bases between. Germline V gene sequence: CDR1 SQVTM, CDR2 ANQGSEA. The CDR3 has 14 amino acids. This CDR3 is CSVEVDRVPYGYTF. CDR3 DNA sequence: TGCAGCGTTGAAGTAGATAGGGTCCCTTATGGCTACACCTTC.

The chain uses TRBV7-8 and TRBJ2-3, with 13 bases fitting TRBD2. CDR3 length: 16 amino acids. The germline gives CDR1 SGHVS, CDR2 FQNEAQ. J was trimmed by 6 bases and V by 4 bases; bases with no gene match: 7. Here the CDR3 DNA reads TGTGCCAGCAGCTCGCGGACTAGCGGGAGTAGGGATACGCAGTATTTT. Translation: CASSSRTSGSRDTQYF.

CDR3 amino acids: CASSFSSGLDTQYF. The CDR3 DNA follows: TGTGCCAGCAGCTTCTCCTCGGGTCTCGATACGCAGTATTTT. The chain joins TRBV5-6 to TRBJ2-3, with no clear D. CDR3 length: 14 residues. Trimming removed 2 bases from V and 6 bases from J, with 13 bases in between. Per the germline V gene, CDR1 is SGHDT and CDR2 is YYEEEE.

For the CDR3, the DNA is TGTGCCAGCAGCCAAGGTCGGTCCGGGGAGCTGTTTTTT. Translating it yields CASSQGRSGELFF. The genes are TRBV14 and TRBJ2-2; D call uncertain. Between the trimmed V and J ends, which lost 1 base and 6 bases, there was a span of 6 bases. This CDR3 comprises 13 residues. Germline V CDR1 and CDR2: SGHDN, FVKESK.

The gene calls are TRBV10-3 and TRBJ2-5; a possible D gene is TRBD2 (6 bases). V was pared by 3 bases and J by 5 bases, with 10 bases between. From germline, CDR1 is ENHRY and CDR2 SYGVKD. The CDR3 spans 13 residues. The DNA of the CDR3 is TGTGCCATCAGTGAACCGGGAGAGGAGACCCAGTACTTC. Its translation is CAISEPGEETQYF.

The V and J genes are TRBV27 and TRBJ1-3, with a possible D match to TRBD1 (5 bases). The CDR3 contains 14 residues. The germline gives CDR1 MNHEY, CDR2 SMNVEV (reference sequence). Between the trimmed V and J ends, which lost 5 bases and 4 bases, there was a span of 12 bases. CDR3 bases: TGTGCCAGCAGTCGAAGGGGTCCAGGAAACACCATATATTTT. It translates to CASSRRGPGNTIYF.

The V call is TRBV27, the J call TRBJ2-1, with D possibly TRBD1 on 5 matching bases. The germline gives CDR1 MNHEY, CDR2 SMNVEV (reference sequence). V was trimmed by 2 bases and J by 4 bases, leaving 6 bases between them. The CDR3 loop spans 13 amino acids. The CDR3 reads CASSLDRYNEQFF. The CDR3 bases are TGTGCCAGCAGTTTAGACAGATACAATGAGCAGTTCTTC.

The CDR3 protein is CASMGPTGSYNEQFF. CDR3 nucleotides: TGTGCCAGTATGGGACCGACAGGGTCCTACAATGAGCAGTTCTTC. V usage is TRBV19 and J usage is TRBJ2-1, with 7 positions matching TRBD1. The CDR3 has 15 residues. Looked up from germline, CDR1 is LNHDA and CDR2 is SQIVND (reference sequence). V dropped 7 bases and J dropped 1; count of bases not matched to a gene: 7.